The 22 T cell receptor beta chains below come from one sample, sequenced in a study of T cells in localized non-small cell lung cancer. Sequencing was performed with immunoSEQ multiplex PCR; in TCRdb, only in-frame clones are kept and a portion is missing. The sample records 52,000 or so clones, around 80% being singletons. The sequencing used peripheral blood mononuclear cells, collected before any cancer treatment. These receptors all come from a man aged 40-75 years with stage III lung adenocarcinoma.

This clone was detected only once. J is TRBJ1-1 and V is TRBV7-6; 7 bases align to TRBD1. Germline assignment: CDR1 SGHVS and CDR2 FNYEAQ. There are 15 residues in the CDR3. V was clipped by 7 bases and J by 1 base; unmatched bases: 9. The CDR3 DNA sequence: TGTGCCAGCACTCGGGACAGCAGTGGGAACACTGAAGCTTTCTTT. Encoded protein: CASTRDSSGNTEAFF.

This rearrangement joins TRBV11-3 to TRBJ1-1; maybe TRBD1 (6 bases). Trimming took 3 bases from V and 1 from J, leaving 6 bases between them. The CDR3 length is 13 residues. Germline CDR1 is SGHNT and CDR2 is YENEEA. In nucleotides, the CDR3 is TGTGCCAGCAGCTTGACAGGGAACACTGAAGCTTTCTTT. It encodes CASSLTGNTEAFF.

In DNA form, the CDR3 reads TGTGCTAGTGGTTTAGAACCAGGGGTTACTGAAGCTTTCTTT. Translated, it gives CASGLEPGVTEAFF. V gene TRBV12-5 combines with J gene TRBJ1-1, with D perhaps matching TRBD1 (6 bases). Looked up from germline, CDR1 is LGHNT and CDR2 is FRNRAP. This CDR3 comprises 14 residues. Trimming stripped 3 bases from V and 5 bases from J, with 13 bases between.

The chain combines TRBV6-1 with TRBJ2-1; 13 nucleotides match TRBD2. This CDR3 has 17 residues. Germline CDR1 MNHNS, CDR2 SASEGT. V shed 4 bases, J shed 7 bases, and the junction held 10 bases outside the gene matches. CDR3 sequence (DNA): TGTGCCAGCAGTGTACCGATACTAGCGGGAGGGAAAAATGAGCAGTTCTTC. It codes for CASSVPILAGGKNEQFF.

This clone showed up just once. This chain joins TRBV30 and TRBJ2-1; 7 nucleotides agree with TRBD2. The CDR3 runs 12 residues. Unmatched junction bases numbered 4, after V lost 4 bases and J lost 7 bases. Germline V CDR1 and CDR2: GTSNPN, SVGIG (reference sequence). CDR3 nucleotide sequence: TGTGCCTGGATCGGGCGGGGGAATGAGCAGTTCTTC. This encodes CAWIGRGNEQFF.

V usage is TRBV2 and J usage is TRBJ2-5; 7 bases are a match to TRBD1. The germline gives CDR1 SNHLY, CDR2 FYNNEI. The V gene end was trimmed by 8 bases and the J gene end by 3 bases; junction bases not matched to a gene: 6. This CDR3 is 13 amino acids long. The CDR3 region has the DNA TGTGCCAGCTTCTGGGACAGTAAAGAGACCCAGTACTTC. It is translated as CASFWDSKETQYF.

This chain uses TRBV10-3 with TRBJ2-5; D call uncertain. V shed 3 bases and J shed 5 bases, with 22 bases lying between them. Germline CDR1 reads ENHRY; CDR2 reads SYGVKD. The CDR3 covers 17 residues. The CDR3 DNA sequence: TGTGCCATCAGTGACCCCCCCCGAGCCGGGCTGGAGGAGACCCAGTACTTC. Protein product: CAISDPPRAGLEETQYF.

This sequence joins TRBV5-1 and TRBJ1-4, with D possibly matching TRBD1 (5 bases). V was trimmed by 0 bases and J by 15 bases, leaving 21 bases between them. The CDR3 has 15 residues. CDR1 is SGHRS and CDR2 is YFSETQ in the germline V gene. CDR3 sequence: CASSLAVGRDHKVFF. CDR3 coding DNA: TGCGCCAGCAGCTTGGCCGTGGGCAGGGACCATAAGGTGTTTTTT. The variable domain in full, completed from reference TRBV5-1 and TRBJ1-4, reads KAGVTQTPRYLIKTRGQQVTLSCSPISGHRSVSWYQQTPGQGLQFLFEYFSETQRNKGNFPGRFSGRQFSNSRSEMNVSTLELGDSALYLCASSLAVGRDHKVFFGSGTQLSVL.

The chain combines TRBV19 with TRBJ1-3, with D maybe TRBD1 (5 bases). The V gene's germline CDR1 is LNHDA and CDR2 SQIVND (reference sequence). V was pared by 7 bases and J by 1 base, with 8 bases between. The CDR3 covers 13 residues. CDR3 protein: CASIQGSGNTIYF. CDR3 in DNA: TGTGCCAGTATCCAGGGTTCTGGAAACACCATATATTTT.

The rearrangement links TRBV1 to TRBJ2-7; the table gives TRBD2 as D, unverified against the DNA. TRBV1 is termed a pseudogene. CDR3 length: 14 residues. The CDR3: CTSSFVRESYEQYF. The DNA for the CDR3 is TGCACCAGCAGTTTCGTGAGGGAATCCTACGAGCAGTACTTC.

The rearrangement joins TRBV4-2 to TRBJ2-7, with 14 bases aligning to TRBD2. The germline CDR1 and CDR2 sequences are LGHNA and YNFKEQ. This CDR3 is built from 17 residues. V shed 4 bases and J 2 bases; nucleotides not matched to a gene: 7. As DNA, the CDR3 is TGTGCCAGCAGCCCCTGGGGACTAGCGGGAGACCCCTACGAGCAGTACTTC. Translating gives CASSPWGLAGDPYEQYF.

The DNA of the CDR3 is TGTGCCAGCTCAGCCCAGGGGGCTGGGGCCAACGTCCTGACTTTC. Translating gives CASSAQGAGANVLTF. V is TRBV18 and J is TRBJ2-6; TRBD1 agrees at 7 bases. Germline loops: CDR1 KGHSH, CDR2 LQKENI. This CDR3 has 15 amino acids. The ends lost 5 bases at V and 2 bases at J; junction bases unmatched: 3. Drawing the rest from reference TRBV18 and TRBJ2-6, the complete variable domain is NAGVMQNPRHLVRRRGQEARLRCSPMKGHSHVYWYRQLPEEGLKFMVYLQKENIIDESGMPKERFSAEFPKEGPSILRIQQVVRGDSAAYFCASSAQGAGANVLTFGAGSRLTVL.

In this sample, this clone turned up once. This chain links TRBV7-2 with TRBJ2-7; 11 bases map to TRBD2. The CDR3 loop spans 17 amino acids. V lost 0 bases to trimming and J lost 3 bases; unmatched junction nucleotides: 7. CDR1 is SGHTA, CDR2 FQGNSA, per germline. The CDR3 is CASSLADRTSGLYEQYF. In DNA form, the CDR3 reads TGTGCCAGCAGCTTAGCTGATCGGACTAGCGGGCTCTACGAGCAGTACTTC.

V is TRBV7-3 and J is TRBJ2-2, with 10 bases fitting TRBD2. CDR3 length: 19 residues. Trimming cost V 0 bases and J 0 bases; bases outside gene matches: 7. CDR1 is SGHTA, CDR2 FQGTGA, per germline. The CDR3 DNA is TGTGCCAGCAGCTTAACGTCGCTAGCGGGAGTGACGAACACCGGGGAGCTGTTTTTT. It codes for CASSLTSLAGVTNTGELFF. Combining the CDR3 with reference TRBV7-3 and TRBJ2-2 gives the whole variable domain GAGVSQTPSNKVTEKGKYVELRCDPISGHTALYWYRQSLGQGPEFLIYFQGTGAADDSGLPNDRFFAVRPEGSVSTLKIQRTERGDSAVYLCASSLTSLAGVTNTGELFFGEGSRLTVL.

The chain links TRBV19 to TRBJ2-2; D remains unclear. The CDR3 covers 15 residues. Trimming removed 7 bases at V and 7 bases at J, with 19 bases between. The germline V gene encodes CDR1 LNHDA and CDR2 SQIVND (reference sequence). The CDR3 loop reads CASTSYPERSGELFF. For the CDR3, the DNA is TGTGCCAGTACTTCATACCCTGAAAGGAGCGGGGAGCTGTTTTTT.

J is TRBJ2-3 and V is TRBV5-6, with a weak D call TRBD2 (5 bases). The CDR3 is 15 residues long. Germline CDR1 is SGHDT and CDR2 is YYEEEE. The V and J ends lost 4 bases and 3 bases respectively, with 15 bases between them. CDR3 loop: CASSKRGFSTDTQYF. The CDR3 DNA reads as TGTGCCAGCAGCAAACGGGGTTTCAGTACAGATACGCAGTATTTT.

This rearrangement joins TRBV27 to TRBJ2-7, with 8 nucleotides matching TRBD2. This CDR3 is 16 amino acids long. V lost 1 base, J lost 3 bases, and 8 bases stayed unmatched. The germline V gene has CDR1 MNHEY and CDR2 SMNVEV (reference sequence). The CDR3 bases are TGTGCCAGCAGTTTATTGGGAGCGGGAGAGGGCTACGAGCAGTACTTC. Translating it yields CASSLLGAGEGYEQYF.

V gene TRBV9 combines with J gene TRBJ2-6; D is ambiguous. The CDR3 is 15 residues long. V dropped 0 bases and J dropped 2 bases, with 6 bases sitting between them. Germline loops: CDR1 SGDLS, CDR2 YYNGEE. CDR3 sequence reads: CASSVEGTGANVLTF. The CDR3 nucleotides are TGTGCCAGCAGCGTAGAGGGAACTGGGGCCAACGTCCTGACTTTC.

This rearrangement joins TRBV5-1 to TRBJ2-1; TRBD2 might be the D (5 bases). This CDR3 has 14 residues. The ends were cut back, 4 bases at V and 0 bases at J, with 8 bases in the middle. Germline-derived CDR1 and CDR2 are SGHRS and YFSETQ. As DNA, the CDR3 is TGCGCCAGCAGCCTCAGCGGCTCCTACAATGAGCAGTTCTTC. Translated, it gives CASSLSGSYNEQFF.

V is TRBV5-3 and J is TRBJ1-1, with D perhaps matching TRBD1 (5 bases). TRBV5-3 is classed as an ORF, of uncertain function. CDR3 size: 18 residues. Trimming shortened V by 0 bases and J by 0 bases, and 18 bases separated the two germline ends. The CDR3 bases are TGTGCCAGAAGCTTGGTTAAGGGGAGGGATATCATGAACACTGAAGCTTTCTTT. Protein product: CARSLVKGRDIMNTEAFF.

The V call is TRBV11-2, the J call TRBJ1-1, with D unresolved. Germline values: CDR1 SGHAT, CDR2 FQNNGV. Trimming shortened V by 5 bases and J by 2 bases, and 9 bases separated the two germline ends. This CDR3 region has 13 residues. CDR3 nucleotide sequence: TGTGCCAGCAGCCCTACAGATAACACTGAAGCTTTCTTT. Residues: CASSPTDNTEAFF. The whole variable domain, remainder taken from reference TRBV11-2 and TRBJ1-1, is EAGVAQSPRYKIIEKRQSVAFWCNPISGHATLYWYQQILGQGPKLLIQFQNNGVVDDSQLPKDRFSAERLKGVDSTLKIQPAKLEDSAVYLCASSPTDNTEAFFGQGTRLTVV.

The chain links TRBV6-5 to TRBJ2-7; D may be TRBD1 (5 bases). This CDR3 comprises 15 residues. V lost 2 bases and J lost 1, with 12 bases in between. Germline CDR1 is MNHEY and CDR2 is SVGAGI. Written as DNA, the CDR3 is TGTGCCAGCAGTTACGGGGCTCCTAGGTCCTACGAGCAGTACTTC. Protein product: CASSYGAPRSYEQYF.